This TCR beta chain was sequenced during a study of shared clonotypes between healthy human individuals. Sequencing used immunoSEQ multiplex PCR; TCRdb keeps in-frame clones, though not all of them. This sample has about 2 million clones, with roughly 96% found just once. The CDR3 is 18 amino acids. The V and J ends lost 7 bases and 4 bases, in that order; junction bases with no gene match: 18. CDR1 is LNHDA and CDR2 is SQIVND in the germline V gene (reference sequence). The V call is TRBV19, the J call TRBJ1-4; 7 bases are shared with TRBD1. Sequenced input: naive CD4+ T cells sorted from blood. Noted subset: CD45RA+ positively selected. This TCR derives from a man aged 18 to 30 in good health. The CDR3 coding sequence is TGTGCCAGTAAAGGTGAGACAGGGCAACCGCGCGGTAATGAAAAACTGTTTTTT. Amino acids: CASKGETGQPRGNEKLFF.